Each of the 19 T cell receptor beta chains below was sequenced from the same sample in a study of tissue T cells after allogeneic stem cell transplantation. Generated by immunoSEQ multiplex PCR, the TCRdb table keeps only in-frame clones and is missing some. The sample consists of about 3,000 clones, approximately 71% of them appearing once. This research-autopsy study prospectively enrolled adult allogeneic hematopoietic cell transplant recipients with steroid-refractory graft-versus-host disease. The material was small intestine tissue, obtained at autopsy. The source is a male patient aged 60 or over with steroid-refractory graft-versus-host disease after an allogeneic stem cell transplant. Among the T cells, some may be from the graft donor.

This clone was seen once. This rearrangement joins TRBV9 to TRBJ1-3; 8 bases fit TRBD1. The CDR3 runs 17 residues. Germline V CDR1 and CDR2: SGDLS, YYNGEE. V dropped 0 bases and J dropped 1; count of bases not matched to a gene: 6. For the CDR3, the DNA is TGTGCCAGCAGCGTAGGGGGACAGGTACTATCTGGAAACACCATATATTTT. Protein sequence: CASSVGGQVLSGNTIYF.

The V call is TRBV7-8, the J call TRBJ1-1; TRBD1 matches at 9 bases. Per germline, CDR1 SGHVS and CDR2 FQNEAQ. The CDR3 consists of 15 residues. The trim removed 2 bases at V and 4 bases at J, leaving 5 bases unmatched. CDR3 sequence: CASSLRDRVPTEAFF. The DNA of the CDR3 is TGTGCCAGCAGCTTAAGGGACAGGGTTCCCACTGAAGCTTTCTTT. Drawing the rest from reference TRBV7-8 and TRBJ1-1, the complete variable domain is GAGVSQSPRYKVAKRGQDVALRCDPISGHVSLFWYQQALGQGPEFLTYFQNEAQLDKSGLPSDRFFAERPEGSVSTLKIQRTQQEDSAVYLCASSLRDRVPTEAFFGQGTRLTVV.

V gene TRBV10-1 combines with J gene TRBJ1-2; D is ambiguous. Germline values: CDR1 WNHNN, CDR2 SYGVQD (reference sequence). CDR3 length: 14 residues. The V gene lost 6 bases and the J gene lost 3 bases, with 14 bases spanning the gap. CDR3 nucleotide sequence: TGCGCCAGCAGCGCGGGCGCTTGCGACTATGGCTACACCTTC. Amino acids: CASSAGACDYGYTF.

The chain recombines TRBV5-4 with TRBJ1-1; D might be TRBD1 (6 bases). Trimming took 4 bases from V and 2 from J, leaving 12 bases between them. The CDR3 totals 14 residues. CDR1 SGHNT and CDR2 YYREEE come from the germline V gene (reference sequence). In DNA, the CDR3 is TGTGCCAGCAGCCCCGGGACACCAAACACTGAAGCTTTCTTT. It specifies CASSPGTPNTEAFF.

This clone appeared a few times. The chain uses TRBV12-3 or TRBV12-4 and TRBJ1-5, with 8 bases lining up with TRBD1. The V and J ends lost 7 bases and 5 bases, in that order; junction bases with no gene match: 1. The CDR3 runs to 12 residues. CDR3 sequence reads: CASKTGDQPQHF. CDR3 DNA sequence: TGTGCCAGCAAGACAGGGGATCAGCCCCAGCATTTT.

This sequence joins TRBV9 and TRBJ2-1; 7 bases match TRBD1. This CDR3 comprises 15 residues. Trimming took 0 bases from V and 6 from J; bases not matched to a gene: 6. Germline V CDR1 and CDR2: SGDLS, YYNGEE. The CDR3 loop reads CASSVGQGKGNEQFF. The CDR3 DNA follows: TGTGCCAGCAGCGTAGGACAGGGCAAAGGCAATGAGCAGTTCTTC.

This chain connects TRBV5-6 to TRBJ2-4; D perhaps matches TRBD2 (5 bases). CDR1 and CDR2 (germline): SGHDT, YYEEEE. V was cut by 1 base and J by 7 bases, with 21 bases left in between. This CDR3 comprises 17 residues. CDR3 sequence (DNA): TGTGCCAGCAGCTTGTCGAAGTGGGCAGCCTGGGAGAACATTCAGTACTTC. Translating gives CASSLSKWAAWENIQYF. Full variable domain (rest looked up from reference TRBV5-6 and TRBJ2-4): DAGVTQSPTHLIKTRGQQVTLRCSPKSGHDTVSWYQQALGQGPQFIFQYYEEEERQRGNFPDRFSGHQFPNYSSELNVNALLLGDSALYLCASSLSKWAAWENIQYFGAGTRLSVL.

The chain carries TRBV21-1 and TRBJ2-1; the table's D call, TRBD1, has no DNA check behind it. TRBV21-1 is deemed a pseudogene. The CDR3 is 16 amino acids. In nucleotides, the CDR3 is TGTGCCAGCAGCCCTGCCGGGACACCCGAAAGAAATGAGCAGTTCTTC. This gives the protein CASSPAGTPERNEQFF.

The chain recombines TRBV5-1 with TRBJ2-3; TRBD2 aligns across 11 bases. This CDR3 comprises 16 residues. In germline, CDR1 is SGHRS, CDR2 YFSETQ. With V trimmed by 6 bases and J by 2 bases, 8 bases remained unmatched. In DNA, the CDR3 is TGCGCCAGCACCCGGGGGACTAGCGGCTTCACAGATACGCAGTATTTT. Its translation is CASTRGTSGFTDTQYF.

This chain joins TRBV4-2 and TRBJ2-7; D is undetermined. The CDR3 contains 11 residues. V was cut by 5 bases and J by 3 bases, with 5 bases left in between. The germline V gene encodes CDR1 LGHNA and CDR2 YNFKEQ. The CDR3 sequence is CASSSYYEQYF. CDR3 nucleotide sequence: TGTGCCAGCAGCTCCTACTACGAGCAGTACTTC.

V and J are TRBV2 and TRBJ2-7; TRBD2 might be the D (5 bases). The CDR3 runs to 14 residues. CDR1 SNHLY and CDR2 FYNNEI come from the germline V gene. V was trimmed by 9 bases and J by 7 bases, leaving 22 bases between them. CDR3 sequence: CASRRTSNGEEQYF. CDR3 DNA sequence: TGTGCCAGTAGGCGTACCTCGAATGGGGAGGAGCAGTACTTC.

The V and J genes are TRBV27 and TRBJ1-1; D may be TRBD1 (6 bases). V lost 7 bases to trimming and J lost 0 bases, with 9 bases between them. CDR1 and CDR2 (germline): MNHEY, SMNVEV (reference sequence). The CDR3 contains 13 residues. The CDR3 region has the DNA TGTGCCAGCACGGACAGCATGAACACTGAAGCTTTCTTT. Its protein is CASTDSMNTEAFF.

This chain joins TRBV9 and TRBJ1-4, with 8 nucleotides matching TRBD1. The germline gives CDR1 SGDLS, CDR2 YYNGEE. After removal of 3 bases from V and 3 bases from J, the junction contained 4 bases not matched to a gene. The CDR3 has 15 amino acids. CDR3 sequence reads: CASSAQGAANEKLFF. For the CDR3, the DNA is TGTGCCAGCAGCGCCCAGGGGGCAGCTAATGAAAAACTGTTTTTT.

The V and J genes are TRBV5-6 and TRBJ1-6; no definite D call. With 2 bases removed from V and 7 bases from J, the gap between germline ends came to 7 bases. Germline V gene data show CDR1 as SGHDT and CDR2 as YYEEEE. The CDR3 length is 13 residues. For the CDR3, the DNA is TGTGCCAGCAGCTTACCGACAAATTCACCCCTCCACTTT. Translation gives CASSLPTNSPLHF.

This chain links TRBV4-3 with TRBJ2-1; 9 bases match TRBD1. With V trimmed by 3 bases and J by 10 bases, 7 bases remained unmatched. From germline, CDR1 is LGHNA and CDR2 YSLEER. The CDR3 covers 14 residues. CDR3 in DNA: TGCGCCAGCAGCCAGGGACAGGGTGGAGGAGAGCAGTTCTTC. Translating gives CASSQGQGGGEQFF.

This clone was seen only a few times. The J gene is TRBJ2-3, the V gene TRBV20-1; D may be TRBD2 (5 bases). Germline V gives CDR1 DFQATT, CDR2 SNEGSKA (reference sequence). V lost 5 bases and J lost 9, with 12 bases in between. The CDR3 runs to 11 residues. The CDR3 bases are TGCAGTGCTGACTTAAGAGGGACGCAGTATTTT. Amino acid sequence: CSADLRGTQYF.

This clone occurred a few times. This chain joins TRBV5-4 and TRBJ2-1, with TRBD2 matching over 12 bases. V lost 4 bases to trimming and J lost 0 bases; unmatched junction nucleotides: 5. Germline V gene data show CDR1 as SGHNT and CDR2 as YYREEE (reference sequence). The CDR3 is 17 residues long. The CDR3 here is CASSLGLAGSSYNEQFF. The DNA for the CDR3 is TGTGCCAGCAGCCTAGGACTAGCGGGGAGCTCCTACAATGAGCAGTTCTTC.

The chain's CDR3 is CASSSGQATNEKLFF. CDR3 in DNA: TGCGCCAGCAGCTCCGGACAGGCAACTAATGAAAAACTGTTTTTT. V is TRBV5-1 and J is TRBJ1-4; 7 nucleotides line up with TRBD1. CDR3 size: 15 residues. CDR1 SGHRS and CDR2 YFSETQ come from the germline V gene. Trimming at V came to 3 bases and at J to 0 bases, leaving 2 bases not matched to a gene.

This clone was counted between two and nine times. The chain couples TRBV11-2 to TRBJ2-1; 7 bases map to TRBD1. The trim removed 5 bases at V and 6 bases at J, leaving 10 bases unmatched. This CDR3 has 15 residues. From germline, CDR1 is SGHAT and CDR2 FQNNGV. In nucleotides, the CDR3 is TGTGCCAGCAGCCTAGCCAGGGGGTTGGCCAATGAGCAGTTCTTC. Translated, it gives CASSLARGLANEQFF.